The 12 T cell receptor beta chains in this list originate from one sample, sequenced in a study of T cells in Graves' hyperthyroidism and ophthalmopathy (dated by TCRdb to the late 2010s). The method was multiplex PCR. Sequencing was performed on an Illumina HiSeq 2000. TCR beta CDR3 regions were amplified from RNA transcripts. The first round of RT-PCR for the TCR CDR3 was performed with the HTBI primer set and the Qiagen OneStep RT-PCR kit. TCRdb itself trimmed the public reads at Q25 with fastp, ran MiXCR and retained productive beta chains. Rows with one shared CDR3 protein collapse into an entry with the most common genes and DNA. This sample lists more than 300,000 distinct CDR3 sequences; roughly 13% were detected once. About 11% of the sample is taken by the ten largest. The sample was blood. All receptors derive from a woman aged 60-75 years with Graves' hyperthyroidism.

The V and J genes are TRBV6-5 and TRBJ2-6, with no clear D. The CDR3 totals 15 residues. Trimming removed 2 bases from V and 3 bases from J, with 8 bases in between. The germline V gene encodes CDR1 MNHEY and CDR2 SVGAGI. CDR3 sequence reads: CASSYEGRGANVLTF. Written as DNA, the CDR3 is TGTGCCAGCAGTTACGAAGGGCGTGGGGCCAACGTCCTGACTTTC.

The V call is TRBV14, the J call TRBJ1-2; D is possibly TRBD1 (6 bases). Looked up from germline, CDR1 is SGHDN and CDR2 is FVKESK. V was cut by 7 bases and J by 6 bases, with 15 bases left in between. The CDR3 covers 13 residues. The CDR3: CASNLGGANGYTF. In nucleotides, the CDR3 is TGTGCCAGCAATCTCGGGGGGGCGAATGGCTACACCTTC.

There are many counts of this clonotype. The chain has TRBV5-1 and TRBJ1-2; 8 bases align to TRBD1. Per the germline V gene, CDR1 is SGHRS and CDR2 is YFSETQ. The CDR3 runs 15 residues. The ends lost 0 bases at V and 6 bases at J; junction bases unmatched: 7. The CDR3 DNA follows: TGCGCCAGCAGCTTGGGGACAGGGAGAAATGATGGCTACACCTTC. Protein product: CASSLGTGRNDGYTF. Complete variable domain (other parts from reference TRBV5-1 and TRBJ1-2): KAGVTQTPRYLIKTRGQQVTLSCSPISGHRSVSWYQQTPGQGLQFLFEYFSETQRNKGNFPGRFSGRQFSNSRSEMNVSTLELGDSALYLCASSLGTGRNDGYTFGSGTRLTVV.

This clonotype has a count of ten or more. The chain joins TRBV12-3 or TRBV12-4 to TRBJ2-4, with D maybe TRBD2 (5 bases). The V gene lost 0 bases and the J gene lost 1 base, with 10 bases spanning the gap. CDR3 size: 16 residues. The CDR3: CASSLAGASAKNIQYF. The CDR3 nucleotides read TGTGCCAGCAGTTTAGCGGGAGCTTCGGCCAAAAACATTCAGTACTTC.

In its sample, this clonotype was seen a few times. The rearrangement joins TRBV3-1 to TRBJ1-4, with 11 bases fitting TRBD1. The CDR3 runs 14 residues. Losses at the gene ends were 6 bases for V and 8 bases for J; bases not matched to a gene: 5. Germline V lookup: CDR1 LGHDT, CDR2 YNNKEL (reference sequence). CDR3 DNA: TGTGCCAGCAGGGACAGGGGGCGCGAGGAAAAACTGTTTTTT. Protein: CASRDRGREEKLFF.

A note on this clonotype: Being one base from a much bigger clone, this may be a read error. This chain connects TRBV7-9 to TRBJ2-5, with TRBD2 as a possible D gene (6 bases). Germline V CDR1 and CDR2: SEHNR, FQNEAQ (reference sequence). V dropped 2 bases and J dropped 5 bases, with 12 bases sitting between them. The CDR3 runs to 14 residues. The CDR3 sequence: CASSLSRGSETQYF. CDR3 sequence (DNA): TGTGCCAGCAGCTTAAGTCGGGGGTCGGAGACCCAGTACTTC.

The sample holds many counts of this clonotype. The rearrangement uses TRBV30 and TRBJ2-7; D call uncertain. The germline CDR1 and CDR2 sequences are GTSNPN and SVGIG (reference sequence). V lost 1 base and J 0 bases, leaving 16 bases between the germline ends. The CDR3 totals 16 residues. This CDR3 is CAWSDLGGSPSYEQYF. The CDR3 DNA reads TGTGCCTGGAGTGATTTGGGCGGATCACCCTCCTACGAGCAGTACTTC.

The V and J genes are TRBV7-2 and TRBJ1-1; D not resolved. Per germline, CDR1 SGHTA and CDR2 FQGNSA. CDR3 size: 15 residues. V was clipped by 1 base and J by 4 bases, with 13 bases between them. DNA of the CDR3: TGTGCCAGCAGCTTAGTCGGCGGGTCGGGCACTGAAGCTTTCTTT. Translated, it gives CASSLVGGSGTEAFF.

This clonotype was seen at least ten times. This chain joins TRBV27 and TRBJ2-1, with 7 bases identical to TRBD2. In germline, CDR1 is MNHEY, CDR2 SMNVEV (reference sequence). The CDR3 extends over 16 amino acids. Trimming cost V 7 bases and J 1 base; bases outside gene matches: 10. DNA of the CDR3: TGTGCCAGCACCCAAATCCGCGGGAGTTCCTACAATGAGCAGTTCTTC. It encodes CASTQIRGSSYNEQFF.

This clonotype was picked up many times. The genes are TRBV11-3 and TRBJ1-1; 7 bases align to TRBD1. V gave up 5 bases and J gave up 2 bases; unmatched junction bases: 8. The CDR3 has 15 amino acids. The V gene's germline CDR1 is SGHNT and CDR2 YENEEA. The CDR3 DNA sequence: TGTGCCAGCAGCGCCGGGGACAGCCTAAACACTGAAGCTTTCTTT. Residues: CASSAGDSLNTEAFF. Combining the CDR3 with reference TRBV11-3 and TRBJ1-1 gives the whole variable domain EAGVVQSPRYKIIEKKQPVAFWCNPISGHNTLYWYLQNLGQGPELLIRYENEEAVDDSQLPKDRFSAERLKGVDSTLKIQPAELGDSAVYLCASSAGDSLNTEAFFGQGTRLTVV.

This clonotype has a count of ten or more. V gene TRBV18 combines with J gene TRBJ2-3; D possibly corresponds to TRBD2 (6 bases). Trimming stripped 2 bases from V and 2 bases from J, with 8 bases between. The CDR3 runs to 14 residues. Germline values: CDR1 KGHSH, CDR2 LQKENI. This chain's CDR3 is CASSPGRTTDTQYF. The CDR3 DNA reads TGTGCCAGCTCACCAGGGAGGACCACAGATACGCAGTATTTT.

This clonotype was seen many times. J is TRBJ2-3 and V is TRBV6-1, with 8 positions matching TRBD1. Germline CDR1 is MNHNS and CDR2 is SASEGT. Trimming took 7 bases from V and 3 from J; bases not matched to a gene: 3. This CDR3 has 13 amino acids. The CDR3 loop reads CASTGQVTDTQYF. The CDR3 DNA reads as TGTGCCAGCACGGGACAGGTGACAGATACGCAGTATTTT.